A single sample gave rise to the 30 T cell receptor beta chains below, sequenced in a study of CD8 T cells in ankylosing spondylitis. TCRdb redid the calling of the 5' RACE reads with MiXCR, one entry per CDR3 protein. The table shows around 75,000 distinct CDR3 sequences, with roughly 5% occurring only once. Specimen: blood, either unsorted or a sorted T cell fraction (not recorded which). The receptors derive from a male donor with ankylosing spondylitis or in good health (not recorded which).

In this sample, this clonotype turned up a few times. The chain links TRBV7-3 to TRBJ2-2, with a possible D match to TRBD2 (6 bases). Looked up from germline, CDR1 is SGHTA and CDR2 is FQGTGA. The CDR3 consists of 14 residues. V lost 4 bases, J lost 5 bases, and 11 bases lay in between. CDR3 region: CASSSLAGTGELFF. As DNA, the CDR3 is TGTGCCAGCAGCTCCCTGGCGGGGACCGGGGAGCTGTTTTTT.

This clonotype was recorded at least ten times. The chain carries TRBV12-3 or TRBV12-4 and TRBJ2-1; D might be TRBD1 (5 bases). Trimming took off 7 bases at V and 6 bases at J, with 13 bases between the two ends. This CDR3 has 13 amino acids. CDR3 sequence reads: CASKGPNLNEQFF. CDR3 nucleotides: TGTGCCAGCAAGGGGCCCAACCTCAATGAGCAGTTCTTC.

The table lists this clonotype with many counts. In nucleotides, the CDR3 is TGTGCCAGCAGCCAAGTAGGAGGGACGTACAATGAGCAGTTCTTC. Protein sequence: CASSQVGGTYNEQFF. The chain recombines TRBV4-2 with TRBJ2-1; D possibly corresponds to TRBD2 (6 bases). The CDR3 runs to 15 residues. The germline CDR1 and CDR2 sequences are LGHNA and YNFKEQ. Deletions cut 1 base from V and 4 bases from J, with 11 bases between.

This clonotype showed up many times. The rearrangement links TRBV7-8 to TRBJ2-2; D could derive from TRBD1 or TRBD2 (5 bases each). The ends were cut back, 2 bases at V and 1 base at J, with 14 bases in the middle. This CDR3 contains 17 residues. Per the germline V gene, CDR1 is SGHVS and CDR2 is FQNEAQ. CDR3 in amino acids: CASSLYRGQGNTGELFF. The CDR3 DNA reads TGTGCCAGCAGCTTATACCGCGGGCAGGGGAACACCGGGGAGCTGTTTTTT.

This clonotype appeared many times. CDR3 sequence (DNA): TGTGCCAGCAGCGTAGTCGGGACAGGTGAAAACATTCAGTACTTC. Translation gives CASSVVGTGENIQYF. This chain joins TRBV9 and TRBJ2-4; 8 positions agree with TRBD1. Germline values: CDR1 SGDLS, CDR2 YYNGEE. CDR3 length equals 15 residues. J gave up 5 bases and V 0 bases, and 4 bases lay outside the gene matches.

This clonotype came up a few times. The gene calls are TRBV12-3 or TRBV12-4 and TRBJ2-3; D uncertain. The CDR3 contains 14 residues. The ends were cut back, 1 base at V and 6 bases at J, with 11 bases in the middle. This CDR3 is CASSLDLWSDTQYF. In nucleotides, the CDR3 is TGTGCCAGCAGTTTAGATTTGTGGTCGGATACGCAGTATTTT.

This clonotype occurred many times. The gene calls are TRBV6-6 and TRBJ1-5; D perhaps matches TRBD1 (5 bases). Germline V gene data show CDR1 as MNHNY and CDR2 as SVGAGI (reference sequence). CDR3 length: 16 amino acids. Between the trimmed V and J ends, which lost 6 bases and 0 bases, there was a span of 15 bases. The CDR3 DNA reads as TGTGCCAGCAGACATGACAGAAGTTATAGCAATCAGCCCCAGCATTTT. This encodes CASRHDRSYSNQPQHF.

In this sample, this clonotype turned up many times. The chain uses TRBV5-4 and TRBJ1-4; no clear D gene. Trimming left V 4 bases short and J 8 bases short, with 15 bases between. Per the germline V gene, CDR1 is SGHNT and CDR2 is YYREEE (reference sequence). This CDR3 is 14 amino acids long. The CDR3 DNA follows: TGTGCCAGCAGCAACCCAAAGGACGGAGAAAAACTGTTTTTT. This gives the protein CASSNPKDGEKLFF.

V and J are TRBV30 and TRBJ2-7, with D possibly matching TRBD2 (5 bases). The V end lost 7 bases, the J end lost 4 bases, and 11 bases lay between the germline ends. This CDR3 is 11 amino acids long. Germline CDR1 reads GTSNPN; CDR2 reads SVGIG (reference sequence). CDR3 in DNA: TGTGCCTTCGGACGGGGTTACGAGCAGTACTTC. It specifies CAFGRGYEQYF.

This clonotype was seen at least ten times. The rearrangement uses TRBV29-1 and TRBJ2-1, with 9 bases aligning to TRBD1. J gave up 3 bases and V 8 bases, and 11 bases lay outside the gene matches. The CDR3 loop spans 15 amino acids. Germline V gene lookup returns CDR1 SQVTM and CDR2 ANQGSEA. The CDR3, as DNA: TGCAGCCATAGTATGGACAGGGGCGACTACAATGAGCAGTTCTTC. Residues: CSHSMDRGDYNEQFF.

There are many counts of this clonotype. The chain combines TRBV6-1 with TRBJ1-2; no firm D call. V was trimmed by 6 bases and J by 0 bases, leaving 2 bases between them. The length of the CDR3 is 11 residues. Germline V gene sequence: CDR1 MNHNS, CDR2 SASEGT. The CDR3 DNA reads TGTGCCAGCAGGACTAACTATGGCTACACCTTC. This codes for CASRTNYGYTF.

This clonotype came up many times. This chain links TRBV10-1 with TRBJ2-3; possibly TRBD1 for D (6 bases). With 6 bases removed from V and 0 bases from J, the gap between germline ends came to 13 bases. Germline V gene lookup returns CDR1 WNHNN and CDR2 SYGVQD (reference sequence). This CDR3 has 15 amino acids. Written as DNA, the CDR3 is TGCGCCAGCAGCCCCAGGCAGGGGAGCACAGATACGCAGTATTTT. Protein sequence: CASSPRQGSTDTQYF.

This clonotype was seen at least ten times. The J gene is TRBJ1-1, the V gene TRBV7-9; tentatively, D is TRBD1 (6 bases). The CDR3 extends over 15 amino acids. Trimming took off 5 bases at V and 0 bases at J, with 13 bases between the two ends. Germline values: CDR1 SEHNR, CDR2 FQNEAQ (reference sequence). CDR3 region: CASSREGGMNTEAFF. The CDR3 nucleotides are TGTGCCAGCAGCCGGGAGGGGGGAATGAACACTGAAGCTTTCTTT.

This clonotype has ten or more counts. The chain has TRBV5-1 and TRBJ2-5; TRBD1 matches at 11 bases. CDR3 length: 16 amino acids. CDR1 is SGHRS, CDR2 YFSETQ, per germline. The V and J ends lost 4 bases and 5 bases, in that order; junction bases with no gene match: 10. Written as DNA, the CDR3 is TGCGCCAGCAGCATTTCCGGGACAGGGGGATCTGAGACCCAGTACTTC. Amino acids: CASSISGTGGSETQYF. Combining the CDR3 with reference TRBV5-1 and TRBJ2-5 gives the whole variable domain KAGVTQTPRYLIKTRGQQVTLSCSPISGHRSVSWYQQTPGQGLQFLFEYFSETQRNKGNFPGRFSGRQFSNSRSEMNVSTLELGDSALYLCASSISGTGGSETQYFGPGTRLLVL.

This clonotype was counted ten times or more. J is TRBJ2-2 and V is TRBV12-3 or TRBV12-4, with 11 bases matching TRBD1. V shed 7 bases, J shed 6 bases, and the junction held 10 bases outside the gene matches. The CDR3 consists of 16 residues. DNA of the CDR3: TGTGCCAGCACCCGGACCCCGGGACAGGGGGCCGGGGAGCTGTTTTTT. It is translated as CASTRTPGQGAGELFF.

This clonotype was seen ten or more times. The chain combines TRBV28 with TRBJ2-1; a possible D gene is TRBD2 (7 bases). The CDR3 covers 16 residues. The V gene's germline CDR1 is MDHEN and CDR2 SYDVKM. With 5 bases removed from V and 8 bases from J, the gap between germline ends came to 22 bases. The CDR3, as DNA: TGTGCCAGCAGTCTCACTGGGGGGGCGCTAAGGCATGAGCAGTTCTTC. Its protein is CASSLTGGALRHEQFF. The complete variable domain, with remaining parts taken from reference TRBV28 and TRBJ2-1, reads DVKVTQSSRYLVKRTGEKVFLECVQDMDHENMFWYRQDPGLGLRLIYFSYDVKMKEKGDIPEGYSVSREKKERFSLILESASTNQTSMYLCASSLTGGALRHEQFFGPGTRLTVL.

This clonotype was seen many times. The DNA for the CDR3 is TGCAGCGTTGCGTATCGGACAGACGAGCAGTACTTC. Translated, it gives CSVAYRTDEQYF. This chain joins TRBV29-1 and TRBJ2-7, with D perhaps TRBD1 (6 bases). Germline V gene data show CDR1 as SQVTM and CDR2 as ANQGSEA. Trimming removed 4 bases from V and 5 bases from J, with 12 bases in between. This CDR3 is built from 12 residues.

This clonotype was seen a few times. A read error may be the cause here, since a much bigger clone is one base away. This chain links TRBV25-1 with TRBJ1-1; D possibly corresponds to TRBD1 (6 bases). Germline assignment: CDR1 MGHDK and CDR2 SYGVNS. The CDR3 runs to 11 residues. The CDR3 DNA is TGTGTCAGCTTACAGGGAATTGAAGCTTTCTTT. Protein: CVSLQGIEAFF.

In this sample, this clonotype turned up many times. The chain combines TRBV29-1 with TRBJ1-1; D is unclear. Germline V gene sequence: CDR1 SQVTM, CDR2 ANQGSEA. The ends were cut back, 2 bases at V and 3 bases at J, with 19 bases in the middle. This CDR3 is 16 amino acids long. CDR3 protein: CSVEWGFGRIDTEAFF. The DNA of the CDR3 is TGCAGCGTTGAATGGGGTTTCGGTAGGATTGACACTGAAGCTTTCTTT.

This clonotype was seen repeatedly, ten times or more. V usage is TRBV12-3 or TRBV12-4 and J usage is TRBJ1-5; possible D gene TRBD1, 5 bases. The CDR3 has 13 amino acids. The CDR3 coding sequence is TGTTCCTCTGGGGGTGCGGGCAATCAGCCCCAGCATTTT. This encodes CSSGGAGNQPQHF.

This clonotype has at least ten counts. The chain combines TRBV24-1 with TRBJ2-1, with D possibly matching TRBD2 (5 bases). The CDR3 covers 12 residues. V shed 5 bases and J shed 8 bases, with 9 bases lying between them. CDR1 KGHDR and CDR2 SFDVKD come from the germline V gene. The CDR3 here is CATSGLAHEQFF. The CDR3 coding sequence is TGTGCCACCAGTGGGCTAGCCCATGAGCAGTTCTTC.

This clonotype was picked up many times. V usage is TRBV20-1 and J usage is TRBJ2-3; no clear D gene. V lost 0 bases to trimming and J lost 0 bases, with 4 bases between them. The CDR3 runs to 13 residues. From germline, CDR1 is DFQATT and CDR2 SNEGSKA (reference sequence). The CDR3 DNA is TGCAGTGCTAGAGATCGCAGCACAGATACGCAGTATTTT. Protein sequence: CSARDRSTDTQYF.

This clonotype was detected many times. V is TRBV13 and J is TRBJ1-2; no firm D call. The CDR3 sequence is 16 residues long. Germline CDR1 is PRHDT and CDR2 is FYEKMQ (reference sequence). V gave up 5 bases and J gave up 2 bases, with 18 bases separating them. The CDR3 is CASSLMPRAGNYGYTF. CDR3 DNA: TGTGCCAGCAGCCTGATGCCACGGGCAGGCAACTATGGCTACACCTTC.

There are many counts of this clonotype. The chain links TRBV2 to TRBJ1-2; D possibly corresponds to TRBD1 (6 bases). V dropped 5 bases and J dropped 2 bases, with 12 bases sitting between them. Germline CDR1 SNHLY, CDR2 FYNNEI. The CDR3 totals 14 residues. The CDR3 is CASSFTGQNYGYTF. The CDR3 DNA reads TGTGCCAGCAGTTTTACTGGACAGAACTATGGCTACACCTTC.

This clonotype was observed many times. CDR3 in amino acids: CASSLGLMNEQYF. CDR3 nucleotide sequence: TGTGCCAGCAGTTTAGGGCTTATGAACGAGCAGTACTTC. The V gene is TRBV12-3 or TRBV12-4, the J gene TRBJ2-7; no firm D call. CDR3 length equals 13 residues. Trimming shortened V by 1 base and J by 5 bases, and 9 bases separated the two germline ends.

There are many counts of this clonotype. The chain employs TRBV12-3 or TRBV12-4 and TRBJ2-2, with D perhaps TRBD1 or TRBD2 (5 bases each). This CDR3 spans 16 amino acids. V was shortened by 1 base and J by 4 bases, with 13 bases between the two germline ends. The CDR3 region is CASSLDVGDTTGELFF. The CDR3 nucleotides read TGTGCCAGCAGTTTAGATGTGGGGGATACCACCGGGGAGCTGTTTTTT.

Ten or more counts support this clonotype. The rearrangement links TRBV20-1 to TRBJ2-2; no clear D gene. V lost 5 bases to trimming and J lost 6 bases, with 13 bases between them. Per germline, CDR1 DFQATT and CDR2 SNEGSKA (reference sequence). The CDR3 has 13 residues. CDR3: CSALALIAGELFF. The CDR3, as DNA: TGCAGTGCTCTCGCCTTAATCGCCGGGGAGCTGTTTTTT.

This clonotype was picked up many times. The J gene is TRBJ1-4, the V gene TRBV12-3 or TRBV12-4; possible D gene TRBD1, 5 bases. The CDR3 consists of 15 residues. Between the trimmed V and J ends, which lost 1 base and 3 bases, there was a span of 9 bases. The CDR3 DNA follows: TGTGCCAGCAGTTTAGGGGGGGGAGCTAATGAAAAACTGTTTTTT. Translating it yields CASSLGGGANEKLFF.

This clonotype has at least ten counts. V usage is TRBV20-1 and J usage is TRBJ1-1; TRBD1 might be the D (6 bases). The germline V and J ends were trimmed by 3 bases and 0 bases, with 17 bases remaining between them. Germline lookup yields CDR1 DFQATT and CDR2 SNEGSKA (reference sequence). The CDR3 runs 16 residues. In nucleotides, the CDR3 is TGCAGTGCTAGGAGGGGGGGCGGTAATATGAACACTGAAGCTTTCTTT. Translation: CSARRGGGNMNTEAFF.

At least ten counts were recorded for this clonotype. The CDR3 coding sequence is TGCGCCAGCAGCTTGGGACTAGCGGGGGAAGAGACCCAGTACTTC. It specifies CASSLGLAGEETQYF. V is TRBV5-1 and J is TRBJ2-5, with TRBD2 matching 12 bases. Trimming at V came to 0 bases and at J to 3 bases, leaving 0 bases not matched to a gene. Germline assignment: CDR1 SGHRS and CDR2 YFSETQ. This CDR3 spans 15 amino acids. Supplemented by reference TRBV5-1 and TRBJ2-5, the full variable domain reads KAGVTQTPRYLIKTRGQQVTLSCSPISGHRSVSWYQQTPGQGLQFLFEYFSETQRNKGNFPGRFSGRQFSNSRSEMNVSTLELGDSALYLCASSLGLAGEETQYFGPGTRLLVL.